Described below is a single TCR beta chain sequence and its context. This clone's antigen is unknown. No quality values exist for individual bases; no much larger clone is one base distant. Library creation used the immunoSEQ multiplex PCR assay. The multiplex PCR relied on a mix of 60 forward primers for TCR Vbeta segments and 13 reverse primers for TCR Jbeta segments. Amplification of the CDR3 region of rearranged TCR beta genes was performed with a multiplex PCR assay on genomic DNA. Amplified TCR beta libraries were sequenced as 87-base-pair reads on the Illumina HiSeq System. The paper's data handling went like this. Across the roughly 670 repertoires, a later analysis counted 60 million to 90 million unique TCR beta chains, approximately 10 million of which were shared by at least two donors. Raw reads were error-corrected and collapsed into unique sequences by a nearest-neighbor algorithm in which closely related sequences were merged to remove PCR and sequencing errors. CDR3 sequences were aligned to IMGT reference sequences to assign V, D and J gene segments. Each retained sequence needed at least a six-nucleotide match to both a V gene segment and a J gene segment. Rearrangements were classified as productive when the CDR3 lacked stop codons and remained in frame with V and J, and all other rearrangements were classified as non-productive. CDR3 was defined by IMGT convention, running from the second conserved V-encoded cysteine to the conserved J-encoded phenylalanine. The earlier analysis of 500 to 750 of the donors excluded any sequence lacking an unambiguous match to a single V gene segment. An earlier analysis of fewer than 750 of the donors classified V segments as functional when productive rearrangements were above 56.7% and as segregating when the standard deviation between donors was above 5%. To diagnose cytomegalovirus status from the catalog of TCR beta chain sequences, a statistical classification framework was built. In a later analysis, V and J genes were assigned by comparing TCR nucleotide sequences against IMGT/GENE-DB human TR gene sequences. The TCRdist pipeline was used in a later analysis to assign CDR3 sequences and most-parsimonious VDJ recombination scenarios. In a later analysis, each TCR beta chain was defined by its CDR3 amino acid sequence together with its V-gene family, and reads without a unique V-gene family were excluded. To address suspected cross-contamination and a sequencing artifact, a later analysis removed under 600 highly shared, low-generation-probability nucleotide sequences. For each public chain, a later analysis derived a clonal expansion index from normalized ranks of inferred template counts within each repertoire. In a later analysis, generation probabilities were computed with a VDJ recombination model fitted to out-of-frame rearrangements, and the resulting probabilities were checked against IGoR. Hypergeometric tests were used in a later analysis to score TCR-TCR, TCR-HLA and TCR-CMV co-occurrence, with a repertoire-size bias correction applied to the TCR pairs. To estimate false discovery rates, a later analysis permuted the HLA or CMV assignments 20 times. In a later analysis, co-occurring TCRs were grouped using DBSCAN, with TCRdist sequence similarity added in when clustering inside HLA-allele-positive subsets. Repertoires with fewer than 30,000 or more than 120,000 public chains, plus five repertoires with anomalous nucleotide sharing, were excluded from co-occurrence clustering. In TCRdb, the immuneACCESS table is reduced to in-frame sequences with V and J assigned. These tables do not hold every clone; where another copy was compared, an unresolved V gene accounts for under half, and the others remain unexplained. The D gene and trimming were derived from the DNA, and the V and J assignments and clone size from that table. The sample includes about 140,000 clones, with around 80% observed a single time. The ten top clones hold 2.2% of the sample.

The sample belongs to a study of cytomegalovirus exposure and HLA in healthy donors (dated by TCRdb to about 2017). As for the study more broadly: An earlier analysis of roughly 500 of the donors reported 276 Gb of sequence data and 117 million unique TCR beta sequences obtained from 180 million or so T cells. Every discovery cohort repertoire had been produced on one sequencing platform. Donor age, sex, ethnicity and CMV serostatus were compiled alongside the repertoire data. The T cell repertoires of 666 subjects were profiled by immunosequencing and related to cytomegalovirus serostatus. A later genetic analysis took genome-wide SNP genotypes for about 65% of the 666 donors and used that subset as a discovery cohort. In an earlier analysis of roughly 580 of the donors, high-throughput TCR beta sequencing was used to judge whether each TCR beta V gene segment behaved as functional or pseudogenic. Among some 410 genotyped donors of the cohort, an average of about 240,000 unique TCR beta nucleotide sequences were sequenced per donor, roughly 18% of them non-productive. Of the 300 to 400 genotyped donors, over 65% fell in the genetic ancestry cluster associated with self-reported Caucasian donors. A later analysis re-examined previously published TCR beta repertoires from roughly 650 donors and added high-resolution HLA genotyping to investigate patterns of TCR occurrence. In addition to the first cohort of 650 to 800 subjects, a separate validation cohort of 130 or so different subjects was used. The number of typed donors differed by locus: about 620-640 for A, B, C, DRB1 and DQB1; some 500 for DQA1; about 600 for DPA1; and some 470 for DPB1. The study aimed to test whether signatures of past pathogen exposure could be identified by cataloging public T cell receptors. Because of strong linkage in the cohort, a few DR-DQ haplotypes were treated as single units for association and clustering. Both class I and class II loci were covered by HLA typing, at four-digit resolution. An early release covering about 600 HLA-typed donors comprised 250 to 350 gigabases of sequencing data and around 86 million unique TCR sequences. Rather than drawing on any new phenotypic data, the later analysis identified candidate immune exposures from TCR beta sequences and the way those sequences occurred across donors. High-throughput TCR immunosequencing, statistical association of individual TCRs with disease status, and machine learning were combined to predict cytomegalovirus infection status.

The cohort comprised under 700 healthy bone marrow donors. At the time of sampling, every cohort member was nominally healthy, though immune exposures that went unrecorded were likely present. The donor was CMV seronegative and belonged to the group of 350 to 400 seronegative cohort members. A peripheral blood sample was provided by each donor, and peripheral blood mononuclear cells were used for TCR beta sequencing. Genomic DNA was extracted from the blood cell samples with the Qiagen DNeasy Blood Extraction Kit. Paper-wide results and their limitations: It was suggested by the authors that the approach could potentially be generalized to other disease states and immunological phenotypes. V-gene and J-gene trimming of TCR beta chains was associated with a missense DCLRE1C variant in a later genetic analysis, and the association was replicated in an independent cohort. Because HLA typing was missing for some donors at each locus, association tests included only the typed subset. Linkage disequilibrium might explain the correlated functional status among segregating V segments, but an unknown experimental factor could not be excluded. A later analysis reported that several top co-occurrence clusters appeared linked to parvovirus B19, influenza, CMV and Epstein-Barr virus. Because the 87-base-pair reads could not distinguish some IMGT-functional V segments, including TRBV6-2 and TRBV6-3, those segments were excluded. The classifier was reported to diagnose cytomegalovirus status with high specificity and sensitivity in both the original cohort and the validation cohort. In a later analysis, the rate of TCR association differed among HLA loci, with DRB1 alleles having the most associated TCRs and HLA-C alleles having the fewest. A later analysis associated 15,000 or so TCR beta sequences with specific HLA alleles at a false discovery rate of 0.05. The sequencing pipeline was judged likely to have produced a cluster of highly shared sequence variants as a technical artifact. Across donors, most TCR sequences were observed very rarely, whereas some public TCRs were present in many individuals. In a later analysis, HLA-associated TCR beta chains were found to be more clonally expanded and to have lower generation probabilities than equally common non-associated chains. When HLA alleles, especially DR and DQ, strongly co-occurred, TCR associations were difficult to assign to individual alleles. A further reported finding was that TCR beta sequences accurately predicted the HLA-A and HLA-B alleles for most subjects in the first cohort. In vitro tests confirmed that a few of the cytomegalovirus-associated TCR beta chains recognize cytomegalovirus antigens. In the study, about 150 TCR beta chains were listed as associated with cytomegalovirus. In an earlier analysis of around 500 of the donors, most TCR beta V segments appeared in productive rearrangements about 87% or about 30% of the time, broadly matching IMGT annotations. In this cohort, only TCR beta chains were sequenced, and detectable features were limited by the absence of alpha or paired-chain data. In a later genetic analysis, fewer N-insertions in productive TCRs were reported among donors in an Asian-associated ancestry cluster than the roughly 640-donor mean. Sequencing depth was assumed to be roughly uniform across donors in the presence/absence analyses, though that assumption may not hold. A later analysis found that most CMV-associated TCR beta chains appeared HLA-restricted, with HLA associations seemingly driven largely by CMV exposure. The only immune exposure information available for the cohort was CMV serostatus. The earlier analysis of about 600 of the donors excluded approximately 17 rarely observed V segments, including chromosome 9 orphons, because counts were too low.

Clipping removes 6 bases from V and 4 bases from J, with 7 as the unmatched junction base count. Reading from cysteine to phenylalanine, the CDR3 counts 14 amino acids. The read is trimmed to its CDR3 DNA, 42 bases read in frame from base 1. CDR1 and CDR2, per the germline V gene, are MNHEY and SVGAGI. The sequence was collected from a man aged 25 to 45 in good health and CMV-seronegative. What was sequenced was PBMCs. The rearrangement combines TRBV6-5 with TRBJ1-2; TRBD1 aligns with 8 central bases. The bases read TGTGCCAGCAGACAGGGGGAGTCCGGCTATGGCTACACCTTC. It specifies CASRQGESGYGYTF.